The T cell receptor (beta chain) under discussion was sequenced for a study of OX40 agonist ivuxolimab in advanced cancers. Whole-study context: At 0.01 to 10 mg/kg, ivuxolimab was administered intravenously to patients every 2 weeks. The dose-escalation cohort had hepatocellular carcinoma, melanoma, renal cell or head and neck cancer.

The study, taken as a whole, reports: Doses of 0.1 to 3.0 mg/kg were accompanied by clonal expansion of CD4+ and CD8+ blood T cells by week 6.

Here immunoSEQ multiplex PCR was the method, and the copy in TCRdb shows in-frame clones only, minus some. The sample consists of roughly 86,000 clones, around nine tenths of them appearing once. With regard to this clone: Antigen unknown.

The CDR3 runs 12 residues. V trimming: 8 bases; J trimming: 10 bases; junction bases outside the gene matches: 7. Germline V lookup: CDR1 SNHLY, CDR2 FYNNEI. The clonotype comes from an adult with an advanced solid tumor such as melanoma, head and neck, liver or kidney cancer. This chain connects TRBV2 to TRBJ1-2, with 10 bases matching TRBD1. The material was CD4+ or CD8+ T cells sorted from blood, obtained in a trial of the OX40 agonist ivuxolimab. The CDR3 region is CASPPGQGFYTF. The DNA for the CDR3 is TGTGCCAGCCCCCCGGGACAGGGGTTCTACACCTTC.